The source of this T cell receptor beta chain is a study of beta chain features in type 1 diabetes. Findings of the study overall: In comparison with healthy donors, patients had naive, central memory and Treg TCRB repertoires that appeared more similar.

Points on this clone: Its antigen is still unknown.

Since all of the isolated RNA was reverse transcribed, expressed TCRB transcripts were what got sequenced. Generated by immunoSEQ multiplex PCR, the TCRdb table keeps only in-frame clones and is missing some. The profile shows some 400,000 clones, roughly 15% of them singletons. The V and J ends lost 7 bases and 5 bases respectively, with 20 bases between them. The CDR3 is 14 amino acids. CDR1 and CDR2 (germline): SQVTM, ANQGSEA. One heparinised blood draw, averaging approximately 0.11 L, came from each donor. V is TRBV29-1 and J is TRBJ1-1, with D tentatively TRBD1 (5 bases). Material: naive CD4+ T cells from blood. This sequence was found in a woman aged 18-35 years in good health. The CDR3 bases are TGCAGCGCACCAGGAACCAGGGTTGGAACTGAAGCTTTCTTT. Its protein is CSAPGTRVGTEAFF.